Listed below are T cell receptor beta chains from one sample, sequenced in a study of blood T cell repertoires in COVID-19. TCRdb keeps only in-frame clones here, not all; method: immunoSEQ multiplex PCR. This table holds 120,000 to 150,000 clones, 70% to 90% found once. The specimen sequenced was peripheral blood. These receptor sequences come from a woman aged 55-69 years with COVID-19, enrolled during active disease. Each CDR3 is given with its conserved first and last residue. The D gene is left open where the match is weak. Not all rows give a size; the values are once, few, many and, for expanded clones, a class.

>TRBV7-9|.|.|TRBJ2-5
CASSSRPGIVETQYF
TGTGCCAGCAGCTCCCGACCCGGGATTGTGGAGACCCAGTACTTC
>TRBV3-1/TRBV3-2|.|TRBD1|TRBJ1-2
CASSHWTGGQGYTF
TGTGCCAGCAGCCACTGGACAGGGGGCCAAGGCTACACCTTC
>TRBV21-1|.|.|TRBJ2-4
CASSNLLLGQVRNIQYF
TGTGCCAGCAGCAATCTTTTGTTAGGACAGGTGAGGAACATTCAGTACTTC
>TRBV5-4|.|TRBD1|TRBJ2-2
CASSLEGGENTGELFF
TGTGCCAGCAGCTTGGAAGGGGGCGAAAACACCGGGGAGCTGTTTTTT
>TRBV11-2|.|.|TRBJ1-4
CASSLNSFATNEKLFF
TGTGCCAGCAGCTTAAACAGTTTTGCAACTAATGAAAAACTGTTTTTT
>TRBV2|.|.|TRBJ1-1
CASTTESRAFF
TGTGCCAGCACTACGGAGTCTCGAGCTTTCTTT
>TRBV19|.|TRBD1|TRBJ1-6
CASSWTGGPNNSPLHF
TGTGCCAGTAGCTGGACAGGGGGTCCAAATAATTCACCCCTCCACTTT
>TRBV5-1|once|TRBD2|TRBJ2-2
CASRSAGTSSAGELFF
TGCGCCAGCAGGTCGGCTGGGACTAGCTCGGCCGGGGAGCTGTTTTTT
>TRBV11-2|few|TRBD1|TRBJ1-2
CASSLGQGSAGYTF
TGTGCCAGCAGCTTAGGACAGGGGTCGGCTGGCTACACCTTC
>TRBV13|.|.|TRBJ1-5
CASSLGPTSPQHF
TGTGCCAGCAGCTTGGGCCCAACCAGCCCCCAGCATTTT
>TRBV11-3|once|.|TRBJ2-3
CASSLTGNTQYF
TGTGCCAGCAGCTTAACGGGGAATACGCAGTATTTT
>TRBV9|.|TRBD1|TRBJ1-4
CASSASGTGRGVNEKLFF
TGTGCCAGCAGTGCCTCCGGGACAGGGAGGGGGGTGAATGAAAAACTGTTTTTT
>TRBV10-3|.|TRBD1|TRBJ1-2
CAISDRVYGYTF
TGTGCCATCAGCGACAGGGTCTATGGCTACACCTTC
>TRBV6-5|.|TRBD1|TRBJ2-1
CASSPGTDRWDEQFF
TGTGCCAGCAGCCCAGGGACAGACCGTTGGGATGAGCAGTTCTTC
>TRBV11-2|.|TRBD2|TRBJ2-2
CASSFSGGYTGELFF
TGTGCCAGCAGCTTTAGCGGGGGATACACCGGGGAGCTGTTTTTT
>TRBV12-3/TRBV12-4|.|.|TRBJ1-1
CASTTWGGEAFF
TGTGCCAGCACCACTTGGGGGGGTGAAGCTTTCTTT
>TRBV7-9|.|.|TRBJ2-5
CASSEEETQYF
TGTGCCAGCAGCGAGGAAGAGACCCAGTACTTC
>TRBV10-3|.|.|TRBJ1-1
CAISEEEIMNTEAFF
TGTGCCATCAGTGAGGAGGAGATCATGAACACTGAAGCTTTCTTT
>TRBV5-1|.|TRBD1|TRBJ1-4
CASSRQGARTTNEKLFF
TGCGCCAGCAGCCGCCAGGGGGCGCGGACAACTAATGAAAAACTGTTTTTT
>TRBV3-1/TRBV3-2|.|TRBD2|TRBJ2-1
CASSQVTGPLGGGRGSYNEQFF
TGTGCCAGCAGCCAAGTTACGGGACCACTCGGCGGGGGGAGGGGCTCCTACAATGAGCAGTTCTTC
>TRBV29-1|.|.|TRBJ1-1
CSVLRLGGRKEAFF
TGCAGCGTCCTCCGACTGGGGGGGAGGAAAGAAGCTTTCTTT
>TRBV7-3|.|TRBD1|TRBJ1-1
CASSLTGGTNTEAFF
TGTGCCAGCAGCCTTACAGGGGGAACGAACACTGAAGCTTTCTTT
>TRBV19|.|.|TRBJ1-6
CASSWGRGSPLHF
TGTGCCAGTAGTTGGGGTCGGGGTTCACCCCTCCACTTT
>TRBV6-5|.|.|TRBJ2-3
CASRGNTDTQYF
TGTGCCAGCCGGGGGAACACAGATACGCAGTATTTT
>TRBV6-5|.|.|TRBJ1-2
CASSRDTAYGYTF
TGTGCCAGCAGCAGGGACACAGCCTATGGCTACACCTTC
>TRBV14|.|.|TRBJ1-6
CASSQGGGEGSPLHF
TGTGCCAGCAGCCAAGGCGGAGGGGAGGGTTCACCCCTCCACTTT
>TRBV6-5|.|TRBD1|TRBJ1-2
CASSRGDREHYTF
TGTGCCAGCAGTCGGGGAGACAGGGAGCACTACACCTTC
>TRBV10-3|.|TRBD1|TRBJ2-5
CAISGGQGWRQETQYF
TGTGCCATCAGTGGGGGACAGGGTTGGAGGCAAGAGACCCAGTACTTC
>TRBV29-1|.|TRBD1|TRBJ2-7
CSVRWTGVEQYF
TGCAGCGTTAGGTGGACAGGGGTCGAGCAGTACTTC
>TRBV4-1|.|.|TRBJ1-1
CASSHIGNPGGRSEAFF
TGCGCCAGCAGCCACATCGGAAATCCGGGAGGGAGGTCTGAAGCTTTCTTT
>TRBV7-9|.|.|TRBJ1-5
CASSPSFSNQPQHF
TGTGCCAGCAGTCCTTCCTTTAGCAATCAGCCCCAGCATTTT
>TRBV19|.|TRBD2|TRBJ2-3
CASSILSSGGVDTQYF
TGTGCCAGTAGTATACTCTCTAGCGGGGGAGTAGATACGCAGTATTTT
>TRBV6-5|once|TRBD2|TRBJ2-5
CASSYAEAGRGETQYF
TGTGCCAGCAGTTACGCCGAGGCTGGGCGGGGGGAGACCCAGTACTTC
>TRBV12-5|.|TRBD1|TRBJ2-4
CASGLTPSNRDRTDTQYF
TGTGCTAGTGGTTTAACGCCCTCAAACCGGGACAGGACCGATACTCAGTACTTC
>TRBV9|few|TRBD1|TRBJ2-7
CASSVGTGGVYEQYF
TGTGCCAGCAGCGTAGGGACAGGGGGCGTTTACGAGCAGTACTTC
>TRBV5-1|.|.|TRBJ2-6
CASSRGTGSSGANVLTF
TGCGCCAGCAGCCGGGGTACGGGGAGCTCTGGGGCCAACGTCCTGACTTTC
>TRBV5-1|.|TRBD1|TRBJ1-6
CASSLYRDSNSPLHF
TGCGCCAGCAGCTTATACCGGGACAGTAATTCACCCCTCCACTTT
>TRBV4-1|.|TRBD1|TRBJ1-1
CASSLPGQPGNTEAFF
TGCGCCAGCAGCCTCCCGGGACAGCCCGGGAACACTGAAGCTTTCTTT
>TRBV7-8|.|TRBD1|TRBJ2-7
CASSLVTGMGAYEQYF
TGTGCCAGCAGCTTAGTGACAGGGATGGGAGCCTACGAGCAGTACTTC
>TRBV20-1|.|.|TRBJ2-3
CSASRAGSTDTQYF
TGCAGTGCTAGTCGGGCGGGAAGCACAGATACGCAGTATTTT
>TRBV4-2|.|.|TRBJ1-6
CASSQESPDYYNSPLHF
TGTGCCAGCAGCCAAGAATCCCCAGATTATTATAATTCACCCCTCCACTTT
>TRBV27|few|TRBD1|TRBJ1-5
CASSPTGGAGNQPQHF
TGTGCCAGCAGTCCGACAGGGGGCGCCGGCAATCAGCCCCAGCATTTT
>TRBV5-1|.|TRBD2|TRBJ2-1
CASSLAGGAYNEQFF
TGCGCCAGCAGCTTGGCTGGGGGGGCCTACAATGAGCAGTTCTTC
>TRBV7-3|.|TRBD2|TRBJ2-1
CASAGTRDNEQFF
TGTGCCAGCGCCGGGACTAGAGACAATGAGCAGTTCTTC
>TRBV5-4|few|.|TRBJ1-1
CASSLAGMNTEAFF
TGTGCCAGCAGCTTAGCGGGGATGAACACTGAAGCTTTCTTT
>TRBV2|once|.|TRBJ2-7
CASSEGTDSEQYF
TGTGCCAGCAGTGAAGGTACGGACTCCGAGCAGTACTTC
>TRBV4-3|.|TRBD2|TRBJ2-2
CASSSLAGGPPGELFF
TGCGCCAGCAGCTCCCTAGCGGGGGGGCCTCCCGGGGAGCTGTTTTTT
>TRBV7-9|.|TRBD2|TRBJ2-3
CASSFSGGSDTQYF
TGTGCCAGCAGCTTTAGCGGGGGTTCTGATACGCAGTATTTT
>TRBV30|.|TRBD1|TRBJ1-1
CAWSRTGGSPEAFF
TGTGCCTGGAGTAGGACAGGGGGCTCCCCTGAAGCTTTCTTT
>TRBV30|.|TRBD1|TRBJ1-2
CAWRTTGVAGYTF
TGTGCCTGGAGGACTACAGGGGTAGCTGGCTACACCTTC
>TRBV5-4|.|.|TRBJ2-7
CASSLAGGGRGEQYF
TGTGCCAGCAGCTTGGCCGGTGGCGGGCGCGGCGAGCAGTACTTC
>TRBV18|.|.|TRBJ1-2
CASSPLGTPGMDYGYTF
TGTGCCAGCTCACCCCTAGGGACTCCGGGGATGGACTATGGCTACACCTTC
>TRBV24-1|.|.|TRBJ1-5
CATSDLQGSPQHF
TGTGCCACCAGTGACCTCCAGGGTTCGCCCCAGCATTTT
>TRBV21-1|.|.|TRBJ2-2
CASSKRRLALEGTGELFF
TGTGCCAGCAGCAAAAGGCGGCTGGCCCTCGAGGGCACCGGGGAGCTGTTTTTT